This T cell receptor beta chain was captured in a study of T cells after yellow fever vaccination. Study-level findings and limits: Re-detected after boosting: most primary clones, 96% of CD4 and roughly 88% of CD8. One caveat is that FACS-sorted repertoires could contain abundant clonotypes contaminating from the bulk population.

Turning to this clonotype: Antigen specificity is unknown.

TCR cDNA was made by 5'RACE template switching, adding a universal primer site and UMIs. TCRdb recomputed calls from the 5' RACE reads with MiXCR, one row per CDR3 protein. The data hold over 300,000 distinct CDR3 sequences, with around 6.8% observed a single time. Here the sequenced sample was PBMCs, taken about 41 days after the first yellow fever vaccination. The TCR was taken from a man aged 18-30 years who received the YFV17D yellow fever vaccine.

CDR3 nucleotides: TGCGCCAGCAGCTCCGGGACAGCGATTAATGAAAAACTGTTTTTT. The encoded protein is CASSSGTAINEKLFF. V is TRBV5-1 and J is TRBJ1-4, with TRBD1 identical over 7 bases. The CDR3 consists of 15 residues. Trimming took 3 bases from V and 4 from J; bases not matched to a gene: 6. Germline lookup yields CDR1 SGHRS and CDR2 YFSETQ.